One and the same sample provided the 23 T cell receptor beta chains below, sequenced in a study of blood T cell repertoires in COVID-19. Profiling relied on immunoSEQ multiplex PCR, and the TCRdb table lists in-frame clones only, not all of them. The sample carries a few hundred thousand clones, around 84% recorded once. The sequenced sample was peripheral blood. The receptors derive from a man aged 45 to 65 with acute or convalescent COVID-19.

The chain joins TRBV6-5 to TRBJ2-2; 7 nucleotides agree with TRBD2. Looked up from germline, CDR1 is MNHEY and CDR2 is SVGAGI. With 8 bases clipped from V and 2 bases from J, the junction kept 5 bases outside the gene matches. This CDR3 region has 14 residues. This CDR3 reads CASRRGRNTGELFF. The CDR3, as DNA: TGTGCCAGCCGGCGGGGGAGAAACACCGGGGAGCTGTTTTTT.

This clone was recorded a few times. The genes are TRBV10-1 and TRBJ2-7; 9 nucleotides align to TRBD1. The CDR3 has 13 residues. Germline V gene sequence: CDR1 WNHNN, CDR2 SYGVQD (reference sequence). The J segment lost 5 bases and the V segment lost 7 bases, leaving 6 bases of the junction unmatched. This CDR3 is CASNPGQGNEQYF. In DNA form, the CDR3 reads TGCGCCAGCAACCCCGGACAGGGGAACGAGCAGTACTTC.

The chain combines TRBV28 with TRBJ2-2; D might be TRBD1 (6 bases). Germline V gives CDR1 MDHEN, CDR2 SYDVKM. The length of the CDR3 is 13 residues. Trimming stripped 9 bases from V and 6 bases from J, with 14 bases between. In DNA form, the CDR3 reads TGTGCCAGTTACTACAGGGTGTCCGGGGAGCTGTTTTTT. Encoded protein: CASYYRVSGELFF. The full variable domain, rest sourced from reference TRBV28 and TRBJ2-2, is DVKVTQSSRYLVKRTGEKVFLECVQDMDHENMFWYRQDPGLGLRLIYFSYDVKMKEKGDIPEGYSVSREKKERFSLILESASTNQTSMYLCASYYRVSGELFFGEGSRLTVL.

The CDR3 DNA follows: TGTGCCAGCAGCCGCCTCACGGGACAGGGGAATTCACCCCTCCACTTT. Amino acids: CASSRLTGQGNSPLHF. The V call is TRBV3-1 (or the pseudogene TRBV3-2), the J call TRBJ1-6; 10 bases match TRBD1. CDR1 and CDR2 from the germline V gene are LGHDT and YNNKEL (reference sequence). The CDR3 totals 16 residues. V lost 4 bases, J lost 7 bases, and 7 bases stayed unmatched.

The CDR3 coding sequence is TGTGCCAGCAAGGGGGAGGGGGTGGCCACTGAAGCTTTCTTT. Translated, it gives CASKGEGVATEAFF. V and J are TRBV2 and TRBJ1-1; a possible D gene is TRBD1 (6 bases). Germline V gene sequence: CDR1 SNHLY, CDR2 FYNNEI. The CDR3 has 14 residues. Trimming left V 7 bases short and J 4 bases short, with 16 bases between.

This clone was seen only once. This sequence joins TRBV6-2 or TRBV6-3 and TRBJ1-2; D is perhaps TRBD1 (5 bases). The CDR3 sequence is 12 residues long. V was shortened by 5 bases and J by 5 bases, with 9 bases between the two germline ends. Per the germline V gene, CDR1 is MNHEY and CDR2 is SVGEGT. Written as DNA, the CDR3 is TGTGCCAGCAGTATTGACAGATATGGCTACACCTTC. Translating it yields CASSIDRYGYTF.

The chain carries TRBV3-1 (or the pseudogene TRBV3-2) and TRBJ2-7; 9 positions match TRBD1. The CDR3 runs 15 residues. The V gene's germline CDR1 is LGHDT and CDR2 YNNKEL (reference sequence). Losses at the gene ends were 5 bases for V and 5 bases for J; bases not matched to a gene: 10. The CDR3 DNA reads TGTGCCAGCAGCTCCCCGGGACAGGGTCACAACGAGCAGTACTTC. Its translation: CASSSPGQGHNEQYF.

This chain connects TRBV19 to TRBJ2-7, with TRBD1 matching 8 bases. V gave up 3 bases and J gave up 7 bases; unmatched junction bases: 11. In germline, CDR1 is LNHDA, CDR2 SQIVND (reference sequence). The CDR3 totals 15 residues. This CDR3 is CASSMVTGAASEQYF. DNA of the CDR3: TGTGCCAGTAGTATGGTGACAGGGGCCGCCTCGGAGCAGTACTTC. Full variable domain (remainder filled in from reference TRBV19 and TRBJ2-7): DGGITQSPKYLFRKEGQNVTLSCEQNLNHDAMYWYRQDPGQGLRLIYYSQIVNDFQKGDIAEGYSVSREKKESFPLTVTSAQKNPTAFYLCASSMVTGAASEQYFGPGTRLTVT.

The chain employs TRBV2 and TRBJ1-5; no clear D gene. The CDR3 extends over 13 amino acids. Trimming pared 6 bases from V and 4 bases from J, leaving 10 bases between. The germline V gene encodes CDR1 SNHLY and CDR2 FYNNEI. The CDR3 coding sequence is TGTGCCAGCAGCGGAGGCTTTAATCAGCCCCAGCATTTT. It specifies CASSGGFNQPQHF.

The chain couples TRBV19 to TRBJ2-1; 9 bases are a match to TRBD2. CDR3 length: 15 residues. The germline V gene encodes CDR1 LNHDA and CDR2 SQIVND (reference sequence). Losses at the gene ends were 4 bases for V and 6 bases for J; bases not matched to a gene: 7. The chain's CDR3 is CASSNLAGSTNEQFF. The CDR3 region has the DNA TGTGCCAGTAGTAATCTAGCGGGAAGTACCAATGAGCAGTTCTTC.

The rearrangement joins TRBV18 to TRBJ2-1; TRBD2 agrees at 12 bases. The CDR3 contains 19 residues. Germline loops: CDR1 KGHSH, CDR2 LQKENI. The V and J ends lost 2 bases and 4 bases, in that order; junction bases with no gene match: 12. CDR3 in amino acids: CASSPGGPRTSGVYNEQFF. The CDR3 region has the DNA TGTGCCAGCTCACCAGGGGGACCGCGGACTAGCGGGGTTTACAATGAGCAGTTCTTC.

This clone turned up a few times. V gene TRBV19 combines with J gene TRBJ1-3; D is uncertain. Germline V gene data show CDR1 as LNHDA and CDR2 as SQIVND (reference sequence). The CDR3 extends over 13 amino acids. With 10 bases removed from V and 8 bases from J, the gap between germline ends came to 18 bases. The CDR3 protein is CATTHGFSDTIYF. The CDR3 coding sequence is TGTGCCACCACCCATGGTTTCTCGGACACCATATATTTT.

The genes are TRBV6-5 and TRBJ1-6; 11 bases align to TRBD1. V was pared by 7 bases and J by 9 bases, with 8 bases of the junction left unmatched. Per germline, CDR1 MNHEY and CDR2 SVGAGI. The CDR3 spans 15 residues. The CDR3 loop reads CASTRSGTGGSPLHF. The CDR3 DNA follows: TGTGCCAGCACTAGATCCGGGACAGGGGGTTCACCCCTCCACTTT.

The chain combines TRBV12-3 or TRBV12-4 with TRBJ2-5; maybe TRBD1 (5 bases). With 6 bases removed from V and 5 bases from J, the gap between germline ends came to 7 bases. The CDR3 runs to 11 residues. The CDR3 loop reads CASSYRETQYF. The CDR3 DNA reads TGTGCCAGCAGCTACAGGGAGACCCAGTACTTC.

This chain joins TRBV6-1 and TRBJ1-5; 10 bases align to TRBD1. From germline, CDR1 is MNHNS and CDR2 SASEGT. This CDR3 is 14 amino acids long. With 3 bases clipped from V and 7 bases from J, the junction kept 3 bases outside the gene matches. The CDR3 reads CASSDRDRGQPQHF. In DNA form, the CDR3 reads TGTGCCAGCAGTGACAGGGACAGGGGACAGCCCCAGCATTTT.

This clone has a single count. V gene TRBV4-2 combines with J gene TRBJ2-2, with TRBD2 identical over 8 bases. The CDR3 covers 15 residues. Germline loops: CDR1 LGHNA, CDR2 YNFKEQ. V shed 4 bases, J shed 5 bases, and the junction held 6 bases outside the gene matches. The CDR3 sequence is CASSRTSGGTGELFF. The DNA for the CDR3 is TGTGCCAGCAGCCGTACAAGCGGGGGAACCGGGGAGCTGTTTTTT.

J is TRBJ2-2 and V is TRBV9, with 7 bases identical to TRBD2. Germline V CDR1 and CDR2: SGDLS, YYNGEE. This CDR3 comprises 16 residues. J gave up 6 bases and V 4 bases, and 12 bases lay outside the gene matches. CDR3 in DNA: TGTGCCAGCAGCCCTCTGGGGAGGGGCTCTGCCGGGGAGCTGTTTTTT. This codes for CASSPLGRGSAGELFF.

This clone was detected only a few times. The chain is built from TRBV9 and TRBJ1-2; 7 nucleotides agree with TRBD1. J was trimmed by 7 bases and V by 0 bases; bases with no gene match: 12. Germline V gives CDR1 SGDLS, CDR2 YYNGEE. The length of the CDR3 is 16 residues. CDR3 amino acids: CASSVVSRGDTLGYTF. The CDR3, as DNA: TGTGCCAGCAGCGTAGTTAGCAGGGGGGATACCCTTGGCTACACCTTC.

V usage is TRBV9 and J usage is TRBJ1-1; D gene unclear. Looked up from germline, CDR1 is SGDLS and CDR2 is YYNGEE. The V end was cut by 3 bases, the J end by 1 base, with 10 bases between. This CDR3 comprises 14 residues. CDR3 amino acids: CASSAQVWNTEAFF. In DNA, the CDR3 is TGTGCCAGCAGCGCCCAGGTTTGGAACACTGAAGCTTTCTTT.

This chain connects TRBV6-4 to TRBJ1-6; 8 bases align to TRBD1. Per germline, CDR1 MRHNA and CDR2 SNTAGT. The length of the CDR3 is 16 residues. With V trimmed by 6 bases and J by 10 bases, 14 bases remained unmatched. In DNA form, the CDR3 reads TGTGCCAGCAGATTAAACGGACAGGGTATATTGTCACCCCTCCACTTT. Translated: CASRLNGQGILSPLHF.

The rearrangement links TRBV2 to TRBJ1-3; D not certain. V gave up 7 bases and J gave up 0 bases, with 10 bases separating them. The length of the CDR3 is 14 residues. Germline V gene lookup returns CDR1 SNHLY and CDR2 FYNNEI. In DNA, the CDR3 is TGTGCCAGCACCCGAGGGTTCTCTGGAAACACCATATATTTT. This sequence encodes CASTRGFSGNTIYF.

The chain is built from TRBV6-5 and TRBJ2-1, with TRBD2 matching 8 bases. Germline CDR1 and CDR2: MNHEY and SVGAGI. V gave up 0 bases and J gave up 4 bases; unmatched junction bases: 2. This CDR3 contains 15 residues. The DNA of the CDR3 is TGTGCCAGCAGTTACTCTAGCGGGACTTACAATGAGCAGTTCTTC. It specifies CASSYSSGTYNEQFF.

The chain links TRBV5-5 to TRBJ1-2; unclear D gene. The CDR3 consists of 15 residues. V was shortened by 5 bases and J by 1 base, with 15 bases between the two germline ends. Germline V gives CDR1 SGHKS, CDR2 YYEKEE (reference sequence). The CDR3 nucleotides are TGTGCCAGCAGTCCCTGGGAGCGGTTTAACTATGGCTACACCTTC. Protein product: CASSPWERFNYGYTF.